This TCR beta chain was recorded in a study of shared clonotypes between healthy human individuals. Study-level results: Represented genetic and exposure-history diversity was restricted by having few donors. Rarefaction indicated that sorted-subset sequencing remained incomplete although depth was large. For naive CD4 cells, roughly 5% of clonotypes were shared across a handful of donors.

Every subset's genomic DNA went evenly onto several immunoSEQ plates. Libraries were prepared by immunoSEQ multiplex PCR; TCRdb keeps only in-frame clonotypes and omits some of them. The sample lists over a million clones; about 75% were seen once. With regard to this clone: Its antigen is still unknown.

The CDR3 length is 20 residues. V was cut by 5 bases and J by 5 bases, with 33 bases left in between. Germline V CDR1 and CDR2: MDHEN, SYDVKM. The sequenced sample consisted of memory CD4+ T cells sorted from blood. Described subset: CD45RA-negative fraction. This TCR was recovered from a man aged 18 to 29 in good health. The chain recombines TRBV28 with TRBJ1-2, with D hard to call. The CDR3 region has the DNA TGTGCCAGCAGTCCACCATATCCCTCCCTCAAGAAGACCGGGATATATGGCTACACCTTC. It codes for CASSPPYPSLKKTGIYGYTF.